Reported below is one T cell receptor (beta chain). The antigen is unknown. This sample was taken from a study of PD-1 blockade in classical Hodgkin lymphoma. The CDR3 has 14 amino acids. With 1 base removed from V and 2 bases from J, the gap between germline ends came to 9 bases. The germline V gene encodes CDR1 SNHLY and CDR2 FYNNEI. The table came from immunoSEQ multiplex PCR; TCRdb's copy has only in-frame clones and leaves some out. The table lists approximately 61,000 clones, about 85% of them singletons. Study conclusions and caveats: The study found that TCR diversity rose significantly by C4D1 in CD4+ but not CD8+ cells. The repertoire differences lack a defined cause, possibly disease activity or prior therapy.

Time point in this sample: cycle 4 day 1 (C4D1), after five to seven weeks of nivolumab. Every one of the patients relapsed after autologous stem cell transplantation (brentuximab vedotin exposure was variable). The sequence came from a human donor with classical Hodgkin lymphoma. V gene TRBV2 combines with J gene TRBJ2-7; no clear D gene. This specimen was peripheral blood mononuclear cells (PBMCs), taken before the fourth cycle of nivolumab. As DNA, the CDR3 is TGTGCCAGCAGTGAAGTTGGCAGAGCCTACGAGCAGTACTTC. Translation gives CASSEVGRAYEQYF.